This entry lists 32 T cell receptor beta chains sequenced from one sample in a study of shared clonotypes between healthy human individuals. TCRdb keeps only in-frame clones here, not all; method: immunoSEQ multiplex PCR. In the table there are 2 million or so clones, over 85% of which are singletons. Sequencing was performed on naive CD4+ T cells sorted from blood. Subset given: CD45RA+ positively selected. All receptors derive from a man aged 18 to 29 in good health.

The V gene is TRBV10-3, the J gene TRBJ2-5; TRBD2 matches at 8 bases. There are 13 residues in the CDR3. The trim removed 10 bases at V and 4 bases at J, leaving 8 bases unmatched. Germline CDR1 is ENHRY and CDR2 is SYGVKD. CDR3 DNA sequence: TGTGCCACCCACAGCGGGAGCCGAGAGACCCAGTACTTC. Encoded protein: CATHSGSRETQYF.

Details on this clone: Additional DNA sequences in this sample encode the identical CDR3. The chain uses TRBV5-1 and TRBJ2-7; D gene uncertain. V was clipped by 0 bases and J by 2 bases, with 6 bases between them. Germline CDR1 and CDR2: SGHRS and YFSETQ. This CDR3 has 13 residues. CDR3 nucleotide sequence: TGCGCCAGCAGCTTGGACAGTACCTACGAGCAGTACTTC. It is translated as CASSLDSTYEQYF.

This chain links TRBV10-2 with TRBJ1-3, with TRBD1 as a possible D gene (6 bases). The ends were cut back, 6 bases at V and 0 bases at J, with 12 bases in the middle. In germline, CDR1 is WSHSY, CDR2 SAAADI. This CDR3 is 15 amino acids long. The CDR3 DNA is TGCGCCAGCAGCGATAGGGGGGGCTCTGGAAACACCATATATTTT. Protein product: CASSDRGGSGNTIYF.

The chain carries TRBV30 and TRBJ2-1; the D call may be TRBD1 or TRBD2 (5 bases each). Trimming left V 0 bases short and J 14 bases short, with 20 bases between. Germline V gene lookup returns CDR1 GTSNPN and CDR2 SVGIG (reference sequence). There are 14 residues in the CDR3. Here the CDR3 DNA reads TGTGCCTGGAGTGTACTAGGGGATCCGAAAGGGAAGTTCTTC. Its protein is CAWSVLGDPKGKFF.

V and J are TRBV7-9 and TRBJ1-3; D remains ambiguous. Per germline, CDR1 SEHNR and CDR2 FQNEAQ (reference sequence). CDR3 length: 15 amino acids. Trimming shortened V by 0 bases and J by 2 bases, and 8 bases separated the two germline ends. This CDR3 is CASSLAKGPGNTIYF. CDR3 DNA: TGTGCCAGCAGCTTAGCGAAAGGTCCTGGAAACACCATATATTTT.

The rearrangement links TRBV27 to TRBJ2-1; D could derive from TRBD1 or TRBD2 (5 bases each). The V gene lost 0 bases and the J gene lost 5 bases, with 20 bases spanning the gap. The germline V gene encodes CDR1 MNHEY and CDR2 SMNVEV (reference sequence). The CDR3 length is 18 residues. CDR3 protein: CASSLSSQEALNHNEQFF. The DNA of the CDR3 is TGTGCCAGCAGTTTATCGTCACAGGAGGCCCTCAACCACAATGAGCAGTTCTTC.

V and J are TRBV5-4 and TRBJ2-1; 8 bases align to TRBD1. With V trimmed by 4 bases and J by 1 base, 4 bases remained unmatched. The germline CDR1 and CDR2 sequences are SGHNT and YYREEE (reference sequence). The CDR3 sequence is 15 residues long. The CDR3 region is CASSQDRESYNEQFF. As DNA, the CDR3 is TGTGCCAGCAGCCAGGACAGGGAATCCTACAATGAGCAGTTCTTC.

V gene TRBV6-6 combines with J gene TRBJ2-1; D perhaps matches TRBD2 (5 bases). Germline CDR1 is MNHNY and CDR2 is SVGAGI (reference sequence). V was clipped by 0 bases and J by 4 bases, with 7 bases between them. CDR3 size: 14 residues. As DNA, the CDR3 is TGTGCCAGCAGTTACTCTCGAGGGTACAATGAGCAGTTCTTC. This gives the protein CASSYSRGYNEQFF.

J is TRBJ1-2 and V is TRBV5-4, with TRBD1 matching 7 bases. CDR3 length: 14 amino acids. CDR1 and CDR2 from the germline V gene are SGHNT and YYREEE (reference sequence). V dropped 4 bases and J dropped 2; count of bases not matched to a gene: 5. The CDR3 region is CASSATGTNYGYTF. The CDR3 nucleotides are TGTGCCAGCAGCGCGACAGGGACCAACTATGGCTACACCTTC.

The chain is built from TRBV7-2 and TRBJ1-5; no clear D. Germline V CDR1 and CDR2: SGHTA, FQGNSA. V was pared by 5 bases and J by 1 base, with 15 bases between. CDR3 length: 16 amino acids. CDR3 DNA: TGTGCCAGCAGCCCAGAGCCTCCCCCCAGCAATCAGCCCCAGCATTTT. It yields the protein CASSPEPPPSNQPQHF.

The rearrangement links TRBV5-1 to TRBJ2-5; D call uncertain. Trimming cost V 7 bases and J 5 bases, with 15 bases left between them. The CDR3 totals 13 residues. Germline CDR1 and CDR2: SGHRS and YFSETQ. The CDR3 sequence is CASAEHLSETQYF. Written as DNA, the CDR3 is TGCGCCAGCGCCGAACATCTCTCGGAGACCCAGTACTTC.

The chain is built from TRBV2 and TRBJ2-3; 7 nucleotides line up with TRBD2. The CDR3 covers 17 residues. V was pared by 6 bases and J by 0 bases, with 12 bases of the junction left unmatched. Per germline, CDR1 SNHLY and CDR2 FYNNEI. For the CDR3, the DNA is TGTGCCAGCAGACGACGCGGGAGTCAAGAAAGCACAGATACGCAGTATTTT. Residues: CASRRRGSQESTDTQYF.

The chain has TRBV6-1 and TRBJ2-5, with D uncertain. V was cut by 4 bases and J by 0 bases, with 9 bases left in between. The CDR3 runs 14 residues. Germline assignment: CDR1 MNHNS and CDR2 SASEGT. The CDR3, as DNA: TGTGCCAGCAGTGTAGACTTATACCAAGAGACCCAGTACTTC. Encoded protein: CASSVDLYQETQYF.

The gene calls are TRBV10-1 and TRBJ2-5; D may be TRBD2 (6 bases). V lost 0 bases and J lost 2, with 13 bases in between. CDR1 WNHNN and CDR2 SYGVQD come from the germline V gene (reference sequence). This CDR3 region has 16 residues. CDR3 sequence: CASSESRLAGQETQYF. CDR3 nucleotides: TGCGCCAGCAGTGAGTCGAGACTGGCGGGGCAAGAGACCCAGTACTTC.

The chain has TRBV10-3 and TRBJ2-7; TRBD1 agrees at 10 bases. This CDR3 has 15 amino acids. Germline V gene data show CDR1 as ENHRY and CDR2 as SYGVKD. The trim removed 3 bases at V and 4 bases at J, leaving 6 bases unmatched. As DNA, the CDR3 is TGTGCCATCAGTGATTCGACAGGGGGCATGTACGAGCAGTACTTC. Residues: CAISDSTGGMYEQYF.

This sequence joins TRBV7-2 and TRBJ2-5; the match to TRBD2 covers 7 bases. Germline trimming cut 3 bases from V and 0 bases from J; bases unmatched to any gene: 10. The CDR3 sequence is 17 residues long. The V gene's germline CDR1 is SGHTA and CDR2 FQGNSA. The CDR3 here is CASSFAGTNLYQETQYF. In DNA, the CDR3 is TGTGCCAGCAGCTTCGCCGGGACTAACCTATACCAAGAGACCCAGTACTTC.

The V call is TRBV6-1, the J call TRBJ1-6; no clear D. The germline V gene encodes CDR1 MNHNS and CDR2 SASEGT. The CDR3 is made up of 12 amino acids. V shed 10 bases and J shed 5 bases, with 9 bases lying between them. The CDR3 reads CATGVDNSPLHF. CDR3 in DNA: TGTGCCACCGGGGTTGATAATTCACCCCTCCACTTT.

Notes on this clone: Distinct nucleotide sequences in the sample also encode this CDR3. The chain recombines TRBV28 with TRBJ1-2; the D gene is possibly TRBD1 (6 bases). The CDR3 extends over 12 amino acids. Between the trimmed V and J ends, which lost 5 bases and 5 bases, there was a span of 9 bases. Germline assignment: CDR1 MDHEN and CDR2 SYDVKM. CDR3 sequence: CASSPGVYGYTF. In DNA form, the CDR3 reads TGTGCCAGCAGTCCAGGGGTATATGGCTACACCTTC.

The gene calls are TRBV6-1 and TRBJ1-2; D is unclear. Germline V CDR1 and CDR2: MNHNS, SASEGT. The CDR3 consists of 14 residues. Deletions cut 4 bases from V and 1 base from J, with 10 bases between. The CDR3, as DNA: TGTGCCAGCAGTGCGAACAGCTTTAACTATGGCTACACCTTC. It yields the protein CASSANSFNYGYTF.

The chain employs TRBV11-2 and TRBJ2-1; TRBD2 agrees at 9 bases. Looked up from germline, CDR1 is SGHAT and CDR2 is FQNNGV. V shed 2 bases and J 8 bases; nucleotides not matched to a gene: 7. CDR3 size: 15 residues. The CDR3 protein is CASSLSAGTSYEQFF. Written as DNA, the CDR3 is TGTGCCAGCAGCTTATCCGCCGGGACTAGCTATGAGCAGTTCTTC.

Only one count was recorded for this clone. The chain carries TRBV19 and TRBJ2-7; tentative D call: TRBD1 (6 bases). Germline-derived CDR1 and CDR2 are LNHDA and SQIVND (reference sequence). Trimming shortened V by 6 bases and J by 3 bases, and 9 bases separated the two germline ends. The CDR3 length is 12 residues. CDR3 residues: CASSRTDYEQYF. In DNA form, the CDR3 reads TGTGCCAGTAGCCGGACAGACTACGAGCAGTACTTC.

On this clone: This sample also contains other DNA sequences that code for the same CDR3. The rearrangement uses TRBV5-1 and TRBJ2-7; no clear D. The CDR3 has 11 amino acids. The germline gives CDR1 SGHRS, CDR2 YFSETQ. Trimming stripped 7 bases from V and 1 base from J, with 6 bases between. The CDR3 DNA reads TGCGCCAGCTCGAGGTCCTACGAGCAGTACTTC. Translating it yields CASSRSYEQYF.

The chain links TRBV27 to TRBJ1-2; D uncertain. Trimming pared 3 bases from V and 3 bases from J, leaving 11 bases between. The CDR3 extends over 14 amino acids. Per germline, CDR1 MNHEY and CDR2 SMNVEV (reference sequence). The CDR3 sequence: CASSFSGIHYGYTF. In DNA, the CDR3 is TGTGCCAGCAGTTTTTCCGGGATCCACTATGGCTACACCTTC.

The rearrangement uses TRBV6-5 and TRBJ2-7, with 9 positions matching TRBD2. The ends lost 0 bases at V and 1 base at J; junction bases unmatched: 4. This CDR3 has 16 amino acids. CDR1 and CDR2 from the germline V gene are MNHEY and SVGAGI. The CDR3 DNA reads TGTGCCAGCAGTTACTCGGTTAGCGGGGGATCCTACGAGCAGTACTTC. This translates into CASSYSVSGGSYEQYF.

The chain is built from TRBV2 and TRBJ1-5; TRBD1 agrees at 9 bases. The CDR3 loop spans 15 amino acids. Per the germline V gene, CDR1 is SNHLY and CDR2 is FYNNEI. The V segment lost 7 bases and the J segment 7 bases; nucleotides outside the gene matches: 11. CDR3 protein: CASITDRGSWQPQHF. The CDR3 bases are TGTGCCAGCATTACGGACAGGGGCTCGTGGCAGCCCCAGCATTTT.

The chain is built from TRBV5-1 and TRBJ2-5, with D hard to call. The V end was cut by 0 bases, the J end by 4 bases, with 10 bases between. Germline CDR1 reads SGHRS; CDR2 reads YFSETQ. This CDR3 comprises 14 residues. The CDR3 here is CASSLVKGIETQYF. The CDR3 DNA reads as TGCGCCAGCAGCTTGGTAAAGGGAATAGAGACCCAGTACTTC.

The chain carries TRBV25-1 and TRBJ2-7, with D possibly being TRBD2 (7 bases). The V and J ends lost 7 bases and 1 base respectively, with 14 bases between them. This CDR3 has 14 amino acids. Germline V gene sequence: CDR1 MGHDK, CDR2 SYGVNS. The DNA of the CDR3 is TGTGCCAGCACTCGAGGGGGAGGGTCCTACGAGCAGTACTTC. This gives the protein CASTRGGGSYEQYF.

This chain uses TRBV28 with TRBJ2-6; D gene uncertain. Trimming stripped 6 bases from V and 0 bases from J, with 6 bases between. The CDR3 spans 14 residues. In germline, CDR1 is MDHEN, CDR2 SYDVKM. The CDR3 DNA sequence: TGTGCCAGCAGGGTAAACTCTGGGGCCAACGTCCTGACTTTC. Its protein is CASRVNSGANVLTF.

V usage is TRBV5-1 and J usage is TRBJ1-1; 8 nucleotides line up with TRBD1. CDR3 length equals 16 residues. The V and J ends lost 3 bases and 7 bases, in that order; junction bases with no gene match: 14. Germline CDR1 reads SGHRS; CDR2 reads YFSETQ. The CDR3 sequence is CASSSSRDRNLVEAFF. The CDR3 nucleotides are TGCGCCAGCAGCTCGTCCCGGGACAGGAACCTAGTTGAAGCTTTCTTT.

CDR3 protein: CACHSSGSEQFF. CDR3 nucleotide sequence: TGTGCCTGCCATTCTAGCGGTAGCGAGCAGTTCTTC. The chain couples TRBV30 to TRBJ2-1; 7 positions agree with TRBD2. Trimming took 6 bases from V and 10 from J; bases not matched to a gene: 9. CDR3 length: 12 residues. The V gene's germline CDR1 is GTSNPN and CDR2 SVGIG (reference sequence).

CDR3 coding DNA: TGTGCCAGTAGTATTGGGGGCTACCGGGCAAATTCACCCCTCCACTTT. It yields the protein CASSIGGYRANSPLHF. V is TRBV19 and J is TRBJ1-6; possibly TRBD1 for D (6 bases). In germline, CDR1 is LNHDA, CDR2 SQIVND (reference sequence). Trimming cost V 3 bases and J 7 bases, with 16 bases left between them. The CDR3 sequence is 16 residues long.

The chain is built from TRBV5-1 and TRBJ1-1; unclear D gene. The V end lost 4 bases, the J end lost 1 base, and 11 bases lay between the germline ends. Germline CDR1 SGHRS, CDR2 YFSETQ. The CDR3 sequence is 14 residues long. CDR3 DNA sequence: TGCGCCAGCAGCCCCTCAGGAGAGAACACTGAAGCTTTCTTT. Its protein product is CASSPSGENTEAFF.